These T cell receptor beta chains were read from a single sample in a study of CD8+ T cells in alopecia areata. Measured with immunoSEQ multiplex PCR; TCRdb has only the in-frame clones, and not every one. Of some 120,000 clones in the sample, over 60% were seen once. The material sequenced was CD4+ T cells sorted from blood, taken at week 4, from a patient treated with tofacitinib. The receptors were sampled from a human donor with alopecia areata. Both conserved end residues are part of each CDR3. D genes are given only for firm matches. Clone sizes are given selectively: once, few, many, or a class where the clone is expanded.

V gene,D gene,J gene,clone size,CDR3 DNA,CDR3 protein
TRBV6-5,TRBD1,TRBJ2-2,NA,TGTGCCAGCAGGCCGGGACAGGGTCCGTCCGGGGAGCTGTTTTTT,CASRPGQGPSGELFF
TRBV29-1,NA,TRBJ2-7,NA,TGCAGCGTTGAGCCATTAACAGGGTATCAGTCCTACGAGCAGTACTTC,CSVEPLTGYQSYEQYF
TRBV30,NA,TRBJ1-2,NA,TGTGCCTGGAGTGACAACTATGGCTACACCTTC,CAWSDNYGYTF
TRBV25-1,NA,TRBJ1-2,NA,TGTGCCAGCAGTGAATATAAGGGGGTCTATGGCTACACCTTC,CASSEYKGVYGYTF
TRBV19,NA,TRBJ1-2,NA,TGTGCCGTGGGCGGCTACACCTTC,CAVGGYTF
TRBV2,NA,TRBJ2-7,NA,TGTGCCAGCAGTGTGGGCAGGGGCACGTACGAGCAGTACTTC,CASSVGRGTYEQYF
TRBV30,TRBD1,TRBJ2-1,NA,TGTGCCTGGAGTAGGGACAGGGGGGGGAATGAGCAGTTCTTC,CAWSRDRGGNEQFF
TRBV30,NA,TRBJ2-7,few,TGTGCCTGGAAGGCCTCCTACGAGCAGTACTTC,CAWKASYEQYF
TRBV2,TRBD1,TRBJ2-3,NA,TGTGCCAGCGGACAGGGGTTAGATACGCAGTATTTT,CASGQGLDTQYF
TRBV7-2,TRBD1,TRBJ2-7,NA,TGTGCCAGCAGCTTTGACAGGGGTCCTTACGAGCAGTACTTC,CASSFDRGPYEQYF
TRBV7-3,TRBD2,TRBJ2-3,NA,TGTGCCAGCAGCCCTCTAGCGGCCGGAGATACGCAGTATTTT,CASSPLAAGDTQYF
TRBV7-2,TRBD1,TRBJ2-4,once,TGTGCCAGCAGCTTTTCTCCCGGGACAGGAAACATTCAGTACTTC,CASSFSPGTGNIQYF
TRBV6-5,NA,TRBJ2-2,few,TGTGCCAGCAGCAGCCCCGGGGGTCACACCGGGGAGCTGTTTTTT,CASSSPGGHTGELFF
TRBV2,NA,TRBJ2-3,NA,TGTGCCAGCAGGGGGGACATAGGCACAGATACGCAGTATTTT,CASRGDIGTDTQYF
TRBV20-1,NA,TRBJ2-3,NA,TGCAGTGCCGATGTTACAGATACGCAGTATTTT,CSADVTDTQYF
TRBV27,NA,TRBJ1-2,NA,TGTGCCAGCAGTTCAACATGGTCCTATGGCTACACCTTC,CASSSTWSYGYTF
TRBV28,NA,TRBJ2-5,NA,TGTGCCAGCAGCCATACATTTTCGTCGGAGACCCAGTACTTC,CASSHTFSSETQYF
TRBV9,NA,TRBJ1-4,NA,TGTGCCAGCAGCCCCCAGTCATGGGGAGAGGGGGAAAAACTGTTTTTT,CASSPQSWGEGEKLFF
TRBV29-1,NA,TRBJ1-1,few,TGCAGCGTTAAAGCCCAGTCATATGAAGCTTTCTTT,CSVKAQSYEAFF
TRBV29-1,NA,TRBJ2-5,NA,TGCAGCGTTGAAGCTAGATCAGAGACCCAGTACTTC,CSVEARSETQYF
TRBV30,NA,TRBJ2-3,NA,TGTGCCTGTATTGAGAGTAGGGATGCCGATACGCAGTATTTT,CACIESRDADTQYF
TRBV5-4,NA,TRBJ2-7,NA,TGTGCCACCGGGGCCGACTACGAGCAGTACTTC,CATGADYEQYF
TRBV7-2,TRBD2,TRBJ2-7,NA,TGTGCCAGCAGCTTTTCTAGCGGGAGCTCGGGCGAGCAGTACTTC,CASSFSSGSSGEQYF
TRBV25-1,NA,TRBJ1-1,NA,TGTGCCAGCAGACGTGCGACGGGGGATACTGAAGCTTTCTTT,CASRRATGDTEAFF
TRBV25-1,NA,TRBJ2-7,few,TGTGCCAGCACCCCCGGGGGAGAGCACTACGAGCAGTACTTC,CASTPGGEHYEQYF
TRBV18,NA,TRBJ1-4,NA,TGTGCCAGCTCACCCGTGACAGAGTCTAATGAAAAACTGTTTTTT,CASSPVTESNEKLFF